This TCR beta chain was sequenced for a study of cytomegalovirus exposure and HLA in healthy donors. Study at large: Early on, a data release was issued that held roughly 84 million unique TCRs from HLA-typed donors.

Both 60 Vbeta primers and 13 Jbeta primers went into the PCR. In the original processing: The count from a later analysis was some 80 million unique TCR beta chains, some 11 million of them shared. The data were produced by immunoSEQ multiplex PCR, yet TCRdb's version contains in-frame clones alone and is incomplete. V, J and clone size derive from that table, while D and trimming were established from the DNA sequence. The sample holds 90,000 to 120,000 clones, 77% seen once. Unrecorded immune exposures were likely, despite nominal health at sampling. The germline gives CDR1 KGHSH, CDR2 LQKENI. With 4 bases clipped from V and 9 bases from J, the junction kept 17 bases outside the gene matches. CDR3 size: 16 residues.

J is TRBJ2-7 and V is TRBV18; 8 bases align to TRBD1. This sequence originates from a male donor in good health and CMV-seronegative. The sequenced material came from PBMCs. The CDR3 reads CASSRVWGQEVQGQYF. The DNA of the CDR3 is TGTGCCAGCTCACGGGTTTGGGGACAGGAAGTTCAGGGGCAGTACTTC.